This is a list of T cell receptor beta chains from one sample in a study of blood T cells in healthy people across ages. TCRdb reprocessed the 5' RACE reads via MiXCR and lists one record per CDR3 protein. The profile shows about 1,600,000 distinct CDR3 sequences, roughly 45% of them singletons. Sequenced sample: blood. All receptors come from a woman in her late teens or twenties in good health. The CDR3 runs from the conserved cysteine through the conserved F or W. The D gene is left open where the match is weak. Size is stated for part of the rows, as once, few or many counts, or as a class when the clone is expanded.

J gene | clone size | CDR3 length | V gene | D gene | CDR3 protein | CDR3 DNA
TRBJ2-7 | once | 19 | TRBV5-1 | NA | CASSLDRGLMNGPLYERYF | TGCGCCAGCAGCTTGGACCGTGGCCTCATGAATGGTCCCCTCTACGAGCGGTACTTC
TRBJ2-5 | NA | 15 | TRBV2 | TRBD2 | CASSEQGLAGSTQYF | TGTGCCAGCAGTGAACAGGGACTAGCGGGGAGCACCCAGTACTTC
TRBJ2-1 | few | 13 | TRBV11-1 | NA | CASSLTTDNEQFF | TGTGCCAGCAGCTTAACCACAGACAATGAGCAGTTCTTC
TRBJ2-6 | once | 18 | TRBV27 | TRBD2 | CASSSGLAGPSGANVLTF | TGTGCCAGCAGTTCCGGACTAGCGGGCCCCTCTGGGGCCAACGTCCTGACTTTC
TRBJ2-1 | NA | 16 | TRBV7-2 | TRBD1 | CASSLTGTYSYNEQFF | TGTGCCAGCAGCCTGACAGGGACGTACTCCTACAATGAGCAGTTCTTC
TRBJ2-4 | NA | 16 | TRBV10-3 | TRBD1 | CAISETSGTGKEEQYF | TGTGCCATCAGTGAGACTTCCGGGACAGGGAAAGAAGAGCAGTACTTC
TRBJ2-3 | few | 19 | TRBV13 | TRBD2 | CASSLRWPLSGGVTDTQYF | TGTGCCAGCAGCTTGAGGTGGCCCCTCAGCGGGGGGGTCACAGATACGCAGTATTTT
TRBJ1-5 | NA | 17 | TRBV20-1 | NA | CSAREGLLGASNQPQHF | TGCAGTGCTAGAGAAGGCCTCCTGGGCGCCAGCAATCAGCCCCAGCATTTT
TRBJ2-3 | few | 18 | TRBV21-1 | NA | CASSPISRWRSLTDTQYF | TGTGCCAGCAGCCCGATATCGAGGTGGCGGAGCCTCACAGATACGCAGTATTTT
TRBJ2-5 | few | 15 | TRBV6-5 | TRBD2 | CASSKTSGGYNEQYF | TGTGCCAGCAGCAAGACTAGCGGGGGGTACAATGAGCAGTACTTC
TRBJ2-2 | few | 14 | TRBV12-3/TRBV12-4 | NA | CASRRTENTGELFF | TGTGCCAGCAGGCGGACCGAGAACACCGGGGAGCTGTTTTTT
TRBJ2-1 | few | 15 | TRBV20-1 | TRBD2 | CSAKPLSGGYNEQFF | TGCAGTGCTAAACCCCTAAGCGGGGGGTACAATGAGCAGTTCTTC
TRBJ2-1 | NA | 14 | TRBV2 | TRBD2 | CASKAGLAVNEQFF | TGTGCCAGCAAGGCGGGACTAGCGGTCAATGAGCAGTTCTTC
TRBJ2-7 | NA | 15 | TRBV20-1 | TRBD2 | CSAPFGLAAGEAQYF | TGCAGTGCTCCATTCGGACTAGCTGCTGGGGAGGCCCAGTACTTC
TRBJ1-4 | few | 15 | TRBV6-5 | NA | CASSTGRSRGEKLFF | TGTGCCAGCAGCACGGGGCGTTCCCGGGGTGAAAAACTGTTTTTT
TRBJ2-7 | once | 16 | TRBV3-1 | TRBD1 | CASSQDRQGYSYEQYF | TGTGCCAGCAGCCAAGATAGACAGGGCTACTCCTACGAGCAGTACTTC
TRBJ2-7 | once | 15 | TRBV7-2 | TRBD2 | CASSISGGTPYEQYF | TGTGCCAGCAGTATTAGCGGGGGTACACCCTACGAGCAGTACTTC
TRBJ2-1 | once | 15 | TRBV12-3/TRBV12-4 | TRBD2 | CASSLAGGPDNEQFF | TGTGCCAGCAGCCTAGCGGGGGGGCCAGACAATGAGCAGTTCTTC
TRBJ2-3 | once | 17 | TRBV5-1 | TRBD2 | CASQQVPRTSPTDTQYF | TGCGCCAGCCAACAAGTCCCTAGGACTAGCCCCACAGATACGCAGTATTTT
TRBJ2-7 | NA | 15 | TRBV5-1 | TRBD1 | CASSPSTGEPYEQYF | TGCGCCAGCAGCCCATCGACAGGGGAGCCCTACGAGCAGTACTTC
TRBJ1-1 | NA | 15 | TRBV4-1 | NA | CASSQVPGGPTEAFF | TGCGCCAGCAGCCAAGTTCCGGGGGGCCCTACTGAAGCTTTCTTT
TRBJ1-6 | NA | 14 | TRBV9 | NA | CASSVGLEGSPLHF | TGTGCCAGCAGCGTAGGTTTGGAGGGGTCACCCCTCCACTTT
TRBJ2-5 | NA | 12 | TRBV28 | NA | CAITDNQETQYF | TGTGCCATAACGGACAACCAAGAGACCCAGTACTTC
TRBJ2-7 | NA | 15 | TRBV11-2 | NA | CATAARGWLYNEQYF | TGTGCCACCGCGGCCCGCGGGTGGCTTTACAATGAGCAGTACTTC
TRBJ1-2 | NA | 14 | TRBV6-5 | TRBD1 | CASSYSTGGSGYTF | TGTGCCAGCAGTTACTCGACAGGGGGGAGTGGCTACACCTTC
TRBJ2-3 | NA | 15 | TRBV20-1 | NA | CSARAGSTGTDTQYF | TGCAGTGCTAGAGCCGGATCTACAGGGACAGATACGCAGTATTTT
TRBJ2-5 | NA | 17 | TRBV11-2 | TRBD2 | CASSLFKSSGGQETQYF | TGTGCCAGCAGCTTATTCAAGTCTAGCGGGGGCCAAGAGACCCAGTACTTC
TRBJ2-1 | NA | 15 | TRBV19 | TRBD2 | CASSPERETYNKQFF | TGTGCCAGTAGTCCCGAGCGGGAGACCTACAATAAGCAGTTCTTC
TRBJ2-2 | NA | 15 | TRBV24-1 | NA | CATSDSGRTTGELFF | TGTGCCACCAGTGATTCCGGACGGACCACCGGGGAGCTGTTTTTT
TRBJ2-7 | NA | 14 | TRBV7-2 | NA | CASNWRGDGYEQYF | TGTGCCAGCAACTGGAGGGGGGACGGCTACGAGCAGTACTTC
TRBJ2-1 | NA | 15 | TRBV9 | TRBD2 | CASSVAPSGIYEQFF | TGTGCCAGCAGCGTAGCTCCTAGCGGGATCTATGAGCAGTTCTTC
TRBJ2-1 | few | 14 | TRBV7-9 | NA | CASSIRTELNEQFF | TGTGCCAGCAGCATCCGGACAGAGTTAAATGAGCAGTTCTTC
TRBJ2-4 | once | 15 | TRBV28 | NA | CASSLPLGAKNIQYF | TGTGCCAGCAGTTTACCACTGGGGGCCAAAAACATTCAGTACTTC
TRBJ1-6 | NA | 15 | TRBV11-2 | NA | CASSLGFSPGSPLHF | TGTGCCAGCAGCTTAGGTTTCAGCCCAGGCTCACCCCTCCACTTT
TRBJ1-1 | NA | 14 | TRBV12-3/TRBV12-4 | TRBD1 | CASKLDRVFSEAFF | TGTGCCAGCAAGTTAGACAGGGTTTTCTCTGAAGCTTTCTTT
TRBJ2-1 | NA | 15 | TRBV7-9 | TRBD1 | CASSLIRDRKETQFF | TGTGCCAGCAGCTTAATCCGGGACAGAAAAGAGACCCAGTTCTTC